This T cell receptor beta chain derives from a study of chemoradiotherapy in HPV16-positive cancers. Germline values: CDR1 SNHLY, CDR2 FYNNEI. With 2 bases clipped from V and 3 bases from J, the junction kept 19 bases outside the gene matches. This CDR3 has 19 residues. Only in-frame clones appear in the TCRdb table, and some are missing; sequencing was by immunoSEQ multiplex PCR. This sample has fewer than 30,000 clones; roughly 94% occur once, and the top ten carry 2.7%. The V and J genes are TRBV2 and TRBJ2-7; 7 bases agree with TRBD1. This clonotype was obtained from a human donor with HPV-associated anogenital cancer. This material was collected from a patient who underwent chemoradiotherapy. CDR3 nucleotide sequence: TGTGCCAGCAGTGAACCCATGGACAGGCTACCTCCGCGGAGCTACGAGCAGTACTTC. Translating gives CASSEPMDRLPPRSYEQYF.